This is a list of T cell receptor beta chains from one sample in a study of CD8 T cells in ankylosing spondylitis. MiXCR, run by TCRdb on the 5' RACE reads, gives a single entry per CDR3 protein. The sample has 200,000 to 250,000 distinct CDR3 sequences; 7.3% are singletons. Sample: blood, either unsorted or a sorted T cell fraction (not recorded which). Receptor source: a male donor with ankylosing spondylitis. The CDR3 runs from the conserved cysteine through the conserved F or W. Fields, in order: D gene, clone size, V gene, J gene, CDR3 protein, CDR3 DNA. A D gene is named only where the DNA matches it firmly. Not all rows give a size; the values are once, few, many and, for expanded clones, a class.

>NA|many|TRBV12-3/TRBV12-4|TRBJ1-1
CASSYSGNTEAFF
TGTGCCAGCAGTTACTCAGGGAACACTGAAGCTTTCTTT
>TRBD2|many|TRBV6-2/TRBV6-3|TRBJ2-5
CASRKAGGETQYF
TGTGCCAGCAGGAAGGCGGGAGGAGAGACCCAGTACTTC
>TRBD1|many|TRBV27|TRBJ1-1
CASSPGQGSNTEAFF
TGTGCCAGCAGTCCTGGACAGGGATCGAACACTGAAGCTTTCTTT
>NA|many|TRBV30|TRBJ1-4
CAWSGIFEAGLKLFF
TGTGCCTGGAGTGGGATATTCGAGGCAGGCCTAAAACTGTTTTTT
>TRBD1|many|TRBV5-8|TRBJ1-5
CASSLVVTGGNQPQHF
TGTGCCAGCAGCTTGGTCGTGACAGGGGGCAATCAGCCCCAGCATTTT
>NA|many|TRBV12-3/TRBV12-4|TRBJ1-1
CASSLGLRRGMNTEAFF
TGTGCCAGCAGTTTGGGCCTCAGGCGGGGGATGAACACTGAAGCTTTCTTT
>TRBD1|many|TRBV4-3|TRBJ2-7
CASSPLTGTYEQYF
TGCGCCAGCAGCCCCTTGACAGGGACCTACGAGCAGTACTTC
>NA|many|TRBV7-8|TRBJ2-5
CASSWGRRDYVQETQYF
TGTGCCAGCAGCTGGGGAAGGAGGGATTATGTCCAAGAGACCCAGTACTTC
>NA|many|TRBV4-3|TRBJ1-6
CASSPNLYTAETPYNSPLHF
TGCGCCAGCAGTCCAAATTTATATACAGCTGAAACCCCCTATAATTCACCCCTCCACTTT
>TRBD1|many|TRBV4-1|TRBJ1-6
CASSQDTGQGNSPLHF
TGCGCCAGCAGCCAAGATACTGGACAGGGTAATTCACCCCTCCACTTT
>TRBD1|many|TRBV29-1|TRBJ2-2
CSVQGANTGELFF
TGCAGCGTGCAGGGGGCGAACACCGGGGAGCTGTTTTTT
>NA|NA|TRBV7-9|TRBJ1-2
CASVQGNYGYTF
TGTGCCTCTGTACAGGGTAACTATGGCTACACCTTC
>NA|many|TRBV7-8|TRBJ2-7
CASSSAVYEQYF
TGTGCCAGCAGCTCCGCGGTCTACGAGCAGTACTTC
>TRBD2|many|TRBV11-2|TRBJ2-7
CASRLPSGSGEQYF
TGTGCCAGCAGGCTTCCCAGCGGGAGTGGGGAGCAGTACTTC
>NA|few|TRBV3-1|TRBJ1-5
CASSPWPSGNQPQHF
TGTGCCAGCAGCCCATGGCCCAGCGGCAATCAGCCCCAGCATTTT
>NA|many|TRBV18|TRBJ2-7
CASSPPVQGYEQYF
TGTGCCAGCTCACCACCTGTACAGGGCTACGAGCAGTACTTC
>NA|few|TRBV7-9|TRBJ2-5
CASSHPLQLQETQYF
TGTGCCAGCAGCCATCCCCTTCAGCTCCAAGAGACCCAGTACTTC
>NA|many|TRBV10-3|TRBJ2-5
CAISESQETQYF
TGTGCCATCAGTGAGTCTCAAGAGACCCAGTACTTC
>NA|many|TRBV28|TRBJ2-1
CASGDYNEQFF
TGTGCCAGCGGAGACTACAATGAGCAGTTCTTC
>NA|few|TRBV7-9|TRBJ1-2
CASSLVPEIYGYTF
TGTGCCAGCAGCTTAGTTCCAGAAATCTATGGCTACACCTTC
>TRBD1|few|TRBV28|TRBJ1-4
CASSSSDRGDEKLFF
TGTGCCAGCAGTTCCTCGGACAGGGGCGATGAAAAACTGTTTTTT
>TRBD2|NA|TRBV7-6|TRBJ2-3
CASSHRTSRGMQYF
TGTGCCAGCAGCCACAGGACTAGCCGGGGAATGCAGTATTTT
>NA|many|TRBV12-3/TRBV12-4|TRBJ2-7
CASSPTGGPISYEQYF
TGTGCCAGCAGTCCCACTGGGGGGCCCATCTCCTACGAGCAGTACTTC
>NA|many|TRBV9|TRBJ1-1
CASSPPGQPFEAFF
TGTGCCAGCAGCCCTCCGGGACAACCATTCGAAGCTTTCTTT
>NA|many|TRBV5-1|TRBJ1-1
CASSLDPGMNTEAFF
TGCGCCAGCAGCTTGGATCCGGGTATGAACACTGAAGCTTTCTTT
>TRBD2|few|TRBV12-3/TRBV12-4|TRBJ2-1
CASTLWGGEVLEQFF
TGTGCCAGCACCTTATGGGGGGGGGAAGTCTTAGAGCAGTTCTTC
>TRBD1|many|TRBV7-8|TRBJ2-1
CASSLAGVGQGARNEQFF
TGTGCCAGCAGCTTAGCAGGTGTGGGACAGGGGGCGCGCAATGAGCAGTTCTTC
>TRBD2|few|TRBV12-3/TRBV12-4|TRBJ2-7
CASSFSAGGVYEQYF
TGTGCCAGCAGTTTTTCAGCGGGAGGGGTCTACGAGCAGTACTTC
>NA|many|TRBV27|TRBJ2-7
CASSLSRDAAPYEQYF
TGTGCCAGCAGTTTATCGCGGGACGCAGCACCCTACGAGCAGTACTTC
>NA|NA|TRBV6-5|TRBJ2-1
CASSSSSATNEQFF
TGTGCCAGCAGTTCCTCTAGCGCGACCAATGAGCAGTTCTTC
>NA|NA|TRBV7-2|TRBJ2-7
CASSLDRVKSSYEQYF
TGTGCCAGCAGTCTCGATCGGGTTAAGAGCTCCTACGAGCAGTACTTC
>NA|many|TRBV9|TRBJ1-6
CASSPRVRNSPLHF
TGTGCCAGCAGCCCGCGAGTCCGGAATTCACCCCTCCACTTT
>TRBD1|many|TRBV9|TRBJ2-5
CASSVGRTGSQETQYF
TGTGCCAGCAGCGTAGGGAGGACAGGGTCCCAAGAGACCCAGTACTTC
>NA|few|TRBV6-2/TRBV6-3|TRBJ1-1
CASMRYSGTEAFF
TGTGCCAGCATGAGGTACAGTGGCACTGAAGCTTTCTTT
>NA|many|TRBV3-1|TRBJ1-2
CASSPRRRVSYGYTF
TGTGCCAGCAGCCCTCGGCGCAGGGTGTCGTATGGCTACACCTTC
>NA|many|TRBV20-1|TRBJ1-2
CSARDRNGANYGYTF
TGCAGTGCTAGAGATCGGAACGGGGCTAACTATGGCTACACCTTC
>NA|NA|TRBV20-1|TRBJ1-6
CSAVPPGPWGSPLHF
TGCAGTGCTGTCCCCCCGGGACCGTGGGGCTCACCCCTCCACTTT
>NA|many|TRBV9|TRBJ2-7
CASSVGGSHEQYF
TGTGCCAGCAGCGTAGGAGGGTCCCACGAGCAGTACTTC
>NA|NA|TRBV7-6|TRBJ2-3
CASSLAAEDTDTQYF
TGTGCCAGCAGCCTTGCCGCTGAGGACACAGATACGCAGTATTTT
>NA|many|TRBV27|TRBJ2-3
CASSLWAAITDTQFF
TGTGCCAGCAGTTTATGGGCAGCAATCACAGATACGCAGTTTTTT
>TRBD1|many|TRBV23-1|TRBJ2-3
CASSQANRGAKDTQYF
TGCGCCAGCAGTCAGGCTAACAGGGGTGCGAAAGATACGCAGTATTTT
>NA|many|TRBV5-1|TRBJ2-7
CASSLAGNLGEQYF
TGCGCCAGCAGCTTGGCAGGGAACTTGGGGGAGCAGTACTTC
>NA|many|TRBV29-1|TRBJ2-1
CSVEMGENEQFF
TGCAGCGTTGAGATGGGGGAGAATGAGCAGTTCTTC
>NA|NA|TRBV7-2|TRBJ1-3
CASSDPRGGRGNTIYF
TGTGCCAGCAGCGACCCGAGGGGGGGCCGTGGAAACACCATATATTTT
>TRBD1|NA|TRBV20-1|TRBJ2-7
CSAPGGTGAYEQYF
TGCAGTGCTCCAGGGGGGACAGGGGCCTACGAGCAGTACTTC
>NA|many|TRBV29-1|TRBJ1-1
CSVARDTEAFF
TGCAGCGTTGCCAGGGATACTGAAGCTTTCTTT
>TRBD2|many|TRBV6-5|TRBJ2-5
CASSYLGGSQETQYF
TGTGCCAGCAGTTACCTGGGAGGGAGCCAAGAGACCCAGTACTTC
>NA|few|TRBV20-1|TRBJ1-1
CSARNGNTEAFF
TGCAGTGCTAGAAACGGTAACACTGAAGCTTTCTTT
>TRBD2|few|TRBV11-1|TRBJ2-1
CASSLLAWGGRGSYNEQFF
TGTGCCAGCAGCTTACTGGCGTGGGGCGGGAGGGGTTCCTACAATGAGCAGTTCTTC
>NA|many|TRBV4-3|TRBJ2-7
CASSQDLGLDEQYF
TGCGCCAGCAGCCAAGATCTCGGTCTTGACGAGCAGTACTTC
>NA|many|TRBV6-5|TRBJ2-7
CASSYTLGAAYEQYF
TGTGCCAGCAGTTACACTCTCGGGGCCGCCTACGAGCAGTACTTC
>NA|many|TRBV2|TRBJ2-3
CASGGRVADTDTQYF
TGTGCCAGCGGGGGGAGAGTAGCGGACACAGATACGCAGTATTTT
>TRBD2|many|TRBV27|TRBJ2-5
CASSALAGGETQYF
TGTGCCAGCAGTGCTCTAGCGGGAGGGGAGACCCAGTACTTC